This T cell receptor (beta chain) was sequenced in a study of lymphopenia after photon versus proton radiotherapy. Study-wide results and limits: After lymphocyte nadir, photon-treated repertoires showed oligoclonal expansion, especially CD8+ Temra.

Using immunoSEQ multiplex PCR, the repertoire was profiled, and TCRdb retains in-frame clones only, with some absent. In the table there are around 20,000 clones, roughly 91% of which are singletons. Worth noting for this clone: Its antigen is as yet unknown.

CDR1 GTSNPN and CDR2 SVGIG come from the germline V gene (reference sequence). This CDR3 spans 11 amino acids. V gave up 3 bases and J gave up 4 bases, with 5 bases separating them. The sequence derives from a woman in her seventies with pancreatic cancer. Some clones in this sample may be carry-over from other donors' samples. This sample comprised peripheral blood, obtained from a patient treated with proton-based radiotherapy. The chain has TRBV30 and TRBJ2-3, with a possible D match to TRBD1 (5 bases). The CDR3 here is CAWRTADTQYF. The CDR3 coding sequence is TGTGCCTGGAGGACAGCAGATACGCAGTATTTT.